A single sample is the source of the 26 T cell receptor beta chains below, sequenced in a study of human T cells and chemical hapten exposure. In TCRdb, the RACE reads were re-called with MiXCR into one record per CDR3 protein. The data hold fewer than 140,000 distinct CDR3 sequences, with 12% observed a single time. Time point noted: pre-sensitization, week 0. The sample's treatment: therapeutic diphenylcyclopropenone sensitization with weekly scalp DPC. This material consisted of whole blood, taken in connection with sensitization to the hapten diphenylcyclopropenone (DPC). The origin of the receptors is a woman in her forties or fifties with alopecia areata. Some clones in this sample may be carry-over from other donors' samples.

The genes are TRBV29-1 and TRBJ1-1, with no clear D. V dropped 7 bases and J dropped 3 bases, with 18 bases sitting between them. The germline V gene has CDR1 SQVTM and CDR2 ANQGSEA. The CDR3 sequence is 14 residues long. The CDR3 reads CSARGGPTDTEAFF. CDR3 coding DNA: TGCAGCGCCCGCGGAGGGCCCACAGACACTGAAGCTTTCTTT.

CDR3 region: CASSGGGTEYNTF. The CDR3 DNA reads as TGCGCCAGCAGTGGGGGAGGGACCGAGTATAACACCTTC. The chain carries TRBV10-2 and TRBJ1-2, with a tentative D call TRBD1 (5 bases). This CDR3 contains 13 residues. V gave up 4 bases and J gave up 12 bases, with 18 bases separating them. Germline-derived CDR1 and CDR2 are WSHSY and SAAADI.

A few counts support this clonotype. The chain has TRBV5-1 and TRBJ2-7; D unresolved. The germline V gene encodes CDR1 SGHRS and CDR2 YFSETQ. V lost 4 bases to trimming and J lost 3 bases, with 5 bases between them. The CDR3 loop spans 11 amino acids. CDR3 nucleotide sequence: TGCGCCAGCAGCGGGGACTACGAGCAGTACTTC. It yields the protein CASSGDYEQYF.

There are a few counts of this clonotype. The V gene is TRBV6-1, the J gene TRBJ2-7; maybe TRBD1 (6 bases). The CDR3 is 14 residues long. The V gene's germline CDR1 is MNHNS and CDR2 SASEGT. The V end was cut by 4 bases, the J end by 2 bases, with 12 bases between. CDR3 protein: CASSAQGEAYEQYF. Written as DNA, the CDR3 is TGTGCCAGCAGTGCACAGGGAGAGGCCTACGAGCAGTACTTC.

In this sample, this clonotype turned up many times. J is TRBJ1-1 and V is TRBV27; TRBD1 aligns across 9 bases. The CDR3 covers 16 residues. Looked up from germline, CDR1 is MNHEY and CDR2 is SMNVEV (reference sequence). V trimming: 4 bases; J trimming: 10 bases; junction bases outside the gene matches: 16. The CDR3 region has the DNA TGTGCCAGCAGTTCTTTAGTACTCCGGGACAGGGAGAGAGCTTTCTTT. Translating gives CASSSLVLRDRERAFF.

This clonotype occurred a few times. The chain uses TRBV6-6 and TRBJ2-5, with unresolved D. The CDR3 loop spans 15 amino acids. The V and J ends lost 2 bases and 7 bases respectively, with 17 bases between them. Germline assignment: CDR1 MNHNY and CDR2 SVGAGI (reference sequence). CDR3: CASSYGREYPGTQYF. DNA of the CDR3: TGTGCCAGCAGTTACGGGCGAGAATACCCGGGGACCCAGTACTTC.

V is TRBV28 and J is TRBJ2-5; 7 bases map to TRBD1. Germline V CDR1 and CDR2: MDHEN, SYDVKM. V trimming: 6 bases; J trimming: 3 bases; junction bases outside the gene matches: 13. CDR3 size: 16 residues. CDR3 sequence reads: CASSEQKTGQKETQYF. Written as DNA, the CDR3 is TGTGCCAGCAGCGAACAAAAGACGGGACAGAAAGAGACCCAGTACTTC.

This clonotype was seen more than once but under ten times. This chain connects TRBV5-1 to TRBJ2-3; D could derive from TRBD1 or TRBD2 (5 bases each). Trimming removed 1 base from V and 0 bases from J, with 12 bases in between. The germline V gene encodes CDR1 SGHRS and CDR2 YFSETQ. The CDR3 has 16 amino acids. CDR3 in amino acids: CASSLFRDGSTDTQYF. The CDR3 DNA reads TGCGCCAGCAGCTTGTTCCGGGACGGTAGCACAGATACGCAGTATTTT. Based on the CDR3 plus reference TRBV5-1 and TRBJ2-3, the full variable domain is KAGVTQTPRYLIKTRGQQVTLSCSPISGHRSVSWYQQTPGQGLQFLFEYFSETQRNKGNFPGRFSGRQFSNSRSEMNVSTLELGDSALYLCASSLFRDGSTDTQYFGPGTRLTVL.

The chain carries TRBV28 and TRBJ2-1; D unclear. The germline gives CDR1 MDHEN, CDR2 SYDVKM. This CDR3 comprises 12 residues. V gave up 6 bases and J gave up 9 bases, with 12 bases separating them. In DNA, the CDR3 is TGTGCCAGCAGGGGCCCCGTTGGTGAGCAGTTCTTC. It specifies CASRGPVGEQFF.

This clonotype appeared a few times. V gene TRBV5-1 combines with J gene TRBJ1-5; D unclear. The CDR3 extends over 14 amino acids. V gave up 0 bases and J gave up 3 bases, with 7 bases separating them. CDR1 and CDR2 from the germline V gene are SGHRS and YFSETQ. For the CDR3, the DNA is TGCGCCAGCAGCTTGGGGCCAGACAATCAGCCCCAGCATTTT. Its translation: CASSLGPDNQPQHF.

This chain joins TRBV29-1 and TRBJ1-3; D may be TRBD1 (6 bases). CDR1 and CDR2 (germline): SQVTM, ANQGSEA. Between the trimmed V and J ends, which lost 2 bases and 3 bases, there was a span of 17 bases. The CDR3 runs 16 residues. CDR3 loop: CSVEYYGGRNGNTIYF. The CDR3 DNA follows: TGCAGCGTTGAATATTACGGGGGGCGGAATGGAAACACCATATATTTT. Full variable domain (outside the CDR3, taken from reference TRBV29-1 and TRBJ1-3): SAVISQKPSRDICQRGTSLTIQCQVDSQVTMMFWYRQQPGQSLTLIATANQGSEATYESGFVIDKFPISRPNLTFSTLTVSNMSPEDSSIYLCSVEYYGGRNGNTIYFGEGSWLTVV.

V is TRBV28 and J is TRBJ2-3; D could derive from TRBD1 or TRBD2 (5 bases each). The germline V gene encodes CDR1 MDHEN and CDR2 SYDVKM. V was cut by 7 bases and J by 2 bases, with 10 bases left in between. CDR3 length: 13 residues. The CDR3 protein is CASTGADTDTQYF. The CDR3 DNA reads as TGTGCCAGCACCGGGGCCGACACAGATACGCAGTATTTT.

This chain joins TRBV5-1 and TRBJ2-7, with TRBD1 matching over 7 bases. This CDR3 comprises 11 residues. The trim removed 3 bases at V and 11 bases at J, leaving 5 bases unmatched. CDR1 and CDR2 from the germline V gene are SGHRS and YFSETQ. The CDR3 DNA follows: TGCGCCAGCAGCTCCGCCGGACAGGAGTACTTC. It codes for CASSSAGQEYF.

The chain joins TRBV28 to TRBJ1-5; D possibly corresponds to TRBD1 (6 bases). This CDR3 is 13 amino acids long. Germline V lookup: CDR1 MDHEN, CDR2 SYDVKM. The V end was cut by 7 bases, the J end by 4 bases, with 11 bases between. The CDR3 DNA reads TGTGCCAGCACATGGAGGGGGAATCAGCCCCAGCATTTT. Translated: CASTWRGNQPQHF.

This clonotype showed up just a few times. The chain combines TRBV7-6 with TRBJ1-4; D not certain. CDR1 SGHVS and CDR2 FNYEAQ come from the germline V gene. The V end lost 4 bases, the J end lost 4 bases, and 13 bases lay between the germline ends. CDR3 length equals 15 residues. The DNA for the CDR3 is TGTGCCAGCAGCTCTAACACGCTGGGTAATGAAAAACTGTTTTTT. Translating it yields CASSSNTLGNEKLFF.

This clonotype was observed a handful of times. The chain links TRBV6-5 to TRBJ2-7; D gene unclear. This CDR3 is built from 13 residues. The V gene's germline CDR1 is MNHEY and CDR2 SVGAGI. V was shortened by 8 bases and J by 3 bases, with 14 bases between the two germline ends. The CDR3 nucleotides are TGTGCCAGCGGTTCGTTAGACGGCTACGAGCAGTACTTC. Amino acid sequence: CASGSLDGYEQYF.

The chain recombines TRBV6-6 with TRBJ1-2; D is unresolved. In germline, CDR1 is MNHNY, CDR2 SVGAGI (reference sequence). CDR3 length: 15 residues. V was trimmed by 2 bases and J by 1 base, leaving 11 bases between them. Here the CDR3 reads CASSYGEPDNYGYTF. CDR3 nucleotides: TGTGCCAGCAGTTACGGGGAGCCAGATAACTATGGCTACACCTTC.

This clonotype was seen a few times. The rearrangement uses TRBV6-5 and TRBJ2-7, with a possible D match to TRBD2 (5 bases). Germline V lookup: CDR1 MNHEY, CDR2 SVGAGI. Trimming removed 4 bases from V and 7 bases from J, with 11 bases in between. The CDR3 has 12 residues. CDR3 sequence reads: CASSSFSGEQYF. Here the CDR3 DNA reads TGTGCCAGCAGTTCCTTTTCGGGGGAGCAGTACTTC.

This clonotype was recorded at least ten times. The chain links TRBV6-2 or TRBV6-3 to TRBJ2-7; D could derive from TRBD1 or TRBD2 (5 bases each). Trimming removed 2 bases at V and 6 bases at J, with 32 bases between. This CDR3 region has 20 residues. Per germline, CDR1 MNHEY and CDR2 SVGEGT. CDR3 in DNA: TGTGCCAGCAGTTACGGGGGATATCATCGGGACCCAAAGATCCAGTCCGAGCAGTACTTC. Translation gives CASSYGGYHRDPKIQSEQYF.

This clonotype occurred a few times. The chain employs TRBV13 and TRBJ2-1; D possibly matches TRBD1 or TRBD2 (5 bases each). The germline gives CDR1 PRHDT, CDR2 FYEKMQ (reference sequence). V lost 1 base and J 5 bases, leaving 24 bases between the germline ends. CDR3 size: 19 residues. The CDR3 sequence is CASSLVGVVIGPPNNEQFF. CDR3 DNA: TGTGCCAGCAGCTTAGTGGGGGTGGTGATAGGGCCTCCCAACAATGAGCAGTTCTTC.

This clonotype was seen a few times. The chain combines TRBV6-5 with TRBJ1-4, with TRBD1 matching over 7 bases. Germline V CDR1 and CDR2: MNHEY, SVGAGI. V was pared by 8 bases and J by 0 bases, with 6 bases of the junction left unmatched. The CDR3 loop spans 15 amino acids. DNA for the CDR3: TGTGCCAGCGCGACAGGGATTGCAACTAATGAAAAACTGTTTTTT. Translation gives CASATGIATNEKLFF.

The chain joins TRBV11-2 to TRBJ2-5; the D is unclear. Per germline, CDR1 SGHAT and CDR2 FQNNGV. CDR3 length: 12 residues. With 4 bases removed from V and 7 bases from J, the gap between germline ends came to 10 bases. CDR3 in DNA: TGTGCCAGCAGCTCCATTTCGGGGACCCAGTACTTC. It codes for CASSSISGTQYF.

This clonotype has only a few counts. The genes are TRBV3-1 and TRBJ1-5, with D uncertain. The CDR3 loop spans 15 amino acids. V lost 7 bases to trimming and J lost 2 bases, with 15 bases between them. In germline, CDR1 is LGHDT, CDR2 YNNKEL (reference sequence). CDR3 sequence reads: CASTLGSGGNQPQHF. The CDR3 DNA reads TGTGCCAGCACCCTGGGTTCCGGCGGCAATCAGCCCCAGCATTTT.

This chain joins TRBV12-3 or TRBV12-4 and TRBJ2-2, with TRBD1 matching over 7 bases. The CDR3 is 17 amino acids. Trimming cost V 5 bases and J 2 bases; bases outside gene matches: 11. The CDR3 loop is CASSRPPGQLNTGELFF. CDR3 DNA: TGTGCCAGCAGTCGACCCCCGGGACAGCTAAACACCGGGGAGCTGTTTTTT.

The V gene is TRBV4-2, the J gene TRBJ1-1; D ambiguous. Trimming removed 0 bases at V and 6 bases at J, with 11 bases between. Germline CDR1 LGHNA, CDR2 YNFKEQ. The CDR3 totals 14 residues. In nucleotides, the CDR3 is TGTGCCAGCAGCCAAGATGACTGGAGGGCTGAAGCTTTCTTT. Amino acids: CASSQDDWRAEAFF.

This clonotype showed up just a few times. The chain has TRBV5-1 and TRBJ1-1; the D gene is possibly TRBD1 (5 bases). The CDR3 has 14 residues. Germline V CDR1 and CDR2: SGHRS, YFSETQ. Trimming took off 0 bases at V and 3 bases at J, with 9 bases between the two ends. DNA for the CDR3: TGCGCCAGCAGCTTGGTAGGGGTCGACACTGAAGCTTTCTTT. Protein: CASSLVGVDTEAFF.